Shown below are 7 T cell receptor beta chains from a single sample sequenced in a study of identical twins. TCRdb re-called the 5' RACE reads through MiXCR, storing one row per CDR3 protein. The sample holds some 240,000 distinct CDR3 sequences; approximately 8.3% are singletons and the top ten take less than 4%. The same sample was also studied in work on yellow fever vaccine responses in identical twins.

Input material: CD8+ T cells sorted from blood. The receptors come from a woman between 18 and 29 years old in good health.

This clonotype showed up just a few times. This chain links TRBV6-2 or TRBV6-3 with TRBJ2-1; TRBD1 matches at 12 bases. Germline trimming cut 7 bases from V and 6 bases from J; bases unmatched to any gene: 16. CDR1 and CDR2 (germline): MNHEY, SVGEGT. CDR3 length: 18 amino acids. The CDR3 sequence: CASTLPRSGTGGVNEQFF. DNA for the CDR3: TGTGCCAGCACCCTACCCCGCTCCGGGACAGGGGGCGTCAATGAGCAGTTCTTC.

This clonotype came up many times. V and J are TRBV6-1 and TRBJ1-1, with 12 bases matching TRBD1. The junction had 9 bases not matched to a gene; V was cut back by 6 bases and J by 10 bases. Germline V gene sequence: CDR1 MNHNS, CDR2 SASEGT. This CDR3 has 14 residues. CDR3 in DNA: TGTGCCAGCAGCCCTCGGGACAGGGGGCAGGGAGCTTTCTTT. Translating gives CASSPRDRGQGAFF.

This clonotype was detected only a few times. V is TRBV7-2 and J is TRBJ2-7; D remains unclear. Germline CDR1 is SGHTA and CDR2 is FQGNSA. This CDR3 is built from 12 residues. V was clipped by 6 bases and J by 2 bases, with 8 bases between them. The CDR3 loop reads CASRDWAYEQYF. The CDR3 DNA reads TGTGCCAGCAGAGACTGGGCCTACGAGCAGTACTTC.

The genes are TRBV29-1 and TRBJ2-3; perhaps D is TRBD1 or TRBD2 (6 bases each). The CDR3 consists of 14 residues. Germline V lookup: CDR1 SQVTM, CDR2 ANQGSEA. V lost 5 bases, J lost 0 bases, and 12 bases lay in between. CDR3 bases: TGCAGCGTTTGGGGGGCTACTAGCACAGATACGCAGTATTTT. Amino acids: CSVWGATSTDTQYF.

This clonotype has just a few counts. The V and J genes are TRBV4-3 and TRBJ2-7, with 7 bases lining up with TRBD2. The germline V gene encodes CDR1 LGHNA and CDR2 YSLEER. V shed 0 bases, J shed 0 bases, and the junction held 5 bases outside the gene matches. The CDR3 is 16 amino acids. The CDR3 sequence: CASSQEISGGSYEQYF. The CDR3 DNA follows: TGCGCCAGCAGCCAAGAGATTTCGGGGGGCTCCTACGAGCAGTACTTC.

At least ten counts were recorded for this clonotype. The genes are TRBV29-1 and TRBJ2-1; weak D call: TRBD1 (6 bases). Per germline, CDR1 SQVTM and CDR2 ANQGSEA. This CDR3 is 13 amino acids long. V lost 8 bases, J lost 12 bases, and 23 bases lay in between. CDR3 in amino acids: CSPTWGPDGRQFF. In DNA, the CDR3 is TGCAGCCCTACCTGGGGGCCGGACGGGCGGCAGTTCTTC.

The chain links TRBV7-9 to TRBJ2-1, with 9 bases identical to TRBD2. The ends lost 8 bases at V and 6 bases at J; junction bases unmatched: 14. CDR3 length: 16 amino acids. Germline V CDR1 and CDR2: SEHNR, FQNEAQ (reference sequence). The CDR3 DNA follows: TGTGCCAGCCGGGATCTCGGAGCTAGCGGGGTCAATGAGCAGTTCTTC. Encoded protein: CASRDLGASGVNEQFF. The full variable domain, completed using reference TRBV7-9 and TRBJ2-1, is DTGVSQNPRHKITKRGQNVTFRCDPISEHNRLYWYRQTLGQGPEFLTYFQNEAQLEKSRLLSDRFSAERPKGSFSTLEIQRTEQGDSAMYLCASRDLGASGVNEQFFGPGTRLTVL.